This passage covers 30 T cell receptor beta chains from one sample sequenced in a study of T cells expressing NK-cell markers. Reprocessing the 5' RACE reads, TCRdb reports a single entry for every CDR3 protein and omits DNA. Its listing shows around 140,000 distinct CDR3 sequences. Sequenced input: blood T cells: a sorted CD56 or NKG2C T cell subset, CD4+ or CD8+ T cells, or bulk PBMC T cells (not recorded which). The receptors originated from a man aged 18 to 35 in good health.

The J gene is TRBJ1-1, the V gene TRBV4-1. The CDR3 is made up of 14 amino acids. Looked up from germline, CDR1 is MGHRA and CDR2 is YSYEKL. The CDR3 protein is CASSQDKAGTEAFF.

The genes are TRBV6-6 and TRBJ1-2; as DNA is missing, the TRBD1 call by TCRdb cannot be tested. The CDR3 has 13 amino acids. Per the germline V gene, CDR1 is MNHNY and CDR2 is SVGAGI (reference sequence). This chain's CDR3 is CATPGTANYGYTF.

The J gene is TRBJ2-3, the V gene TRBV19. CDR3 length: 15 amino acids. Germline V lookup: CDR1 LNHDA, CDR2 SQIVND (reference sequence). The CDR3 is CASSNKRTNTDTQYF.

CDR3 protein: CASSDLTDTQYF. V is TRBV10-2 and J is TRBJ2-3. CDR1 is WSHSY and CDR2 is SAAADI in the germline V gene. CDR3 length: 12 amino acids.

The V gene is TRBV19, the J gene TRBJ2-1. This CDR3 contains 14 residues. Germline V gives CDR1 LNHDA, CDR2 SQIVND (reference sequence). The CDR3 sequence is CASSLAPTVNEQFF.

This chain links TRBV19 with TRBJ2-3; TCRdb indicates TRBD2, and absent DNA this call remains unverified. Germline CDR1 LNHDA, CDR2 SQIVND (reference sequence). This CDR3 spans 14 amino acids. CDR3 amino acids: CASSVLASGDTQYF.

This rearrangement joins TRBV19 to TRBJ2-1; the D call of TRBD2 rests on TCRdb alone, since no DNA is present to check it. The length of the CDR3 is 16 residues. The V gene's germline CDR1 is LNHDA and CDR2 SQIVND (reference sequence). CDR3 loop: CASSIRLAGERNEQFF.

This chain joins TRBV30 and TRBJ2-1; without DNA, the TCRdb call of TRBD2 cannot be checked. This CDR3 region has 15 residues. Per the germline V gene, CDR1 is GTSNPN and CDR2 is SVGIG (reference sequence). CDR3 loop: CAWSSEAGEGNEQFF.

V usage is TRBV6-5 and J usage is TRBJ1-4. The CDR3 totals 16 residues. The germline gives CDR1 MNHEY, CDR2 SVGAGI. The CDR3: CASSYSGLATNEKLFF.

The V gene is TRBV6-1, the J gene TRBJ2-1; TCRdb selects TRBD2, and the lack of DNA leaves this call unchecked. Germline CDR1 reads MNHNS; CDR2 reads SASEGT. This CDR3 is 14 amino acids long. CDR3 amino acids: CASSEWSLRDEQFF.

V is TRBV6-1 and J is TRBJ2-5; the TRBD1 assignment by TCRdb is unverifiable without DNA. Germline CDR1 reads MNHNS; CDR2 reads SASEGT. The CDR3 runs 15 residues. The CDR3 loop is CASSPLLGEAWTQYF.

The rearrangement uses TRBV7-7 and TRBJ1-1; the D gene TCRdb calls, TRBD1, cannot be checked with no DNA. The CDR3 runs to 15 residues. Germline-derived CDR1 and CDR2 are SSHAT and FNYEAQ (reference sequence). Here the CDR3 reads CASSSLTEPGAEAFF.

This chain uses TRBV28 with TRBJ1-3. This CDR3 comprises 11 residues. The germline V gene has CDR1 MDHEN and CDR2 SYDVKM. The CDR3 here is CASDSGNTIYF.

The chain has TRBV7-9 and TRBJ1-5; TCRdb selects TRBD1, and the lack of DNA leaves this call unchecked. The CDR3 is 14 residues long. Looked up from germline, CDR1 is SEHNR and CDR2 is FQNEAQ (reference sequence). The CDR3 reads CASSSSSWGQPQHF.

The V gene is TRBV4-2, the J gene TRBJ2-5; the D call from TCRdb, TRBD2, cannot be confirmed without DNA. Germline lookup yields CDR1 LGHNA and CDR2 YNFKEQ. CDR3 length equals 15 residues. CDR3 loop: CASSQELAGGETQYF.

The chain uses TRBV19 and TRBJ2-3; TCRdb's D call, TRBD1, is unchecked because there is no DNA. In germline, CDR1 is LNHDA, CDR2 SQIVND (reference sequence). The CDR3 is 15 amino acids. The CDR3 spells CASTQGAIYTDTQYF.

The chain couples TRBV27 to TRBJ1-5. CDR3 length: 13 amino acids. The germline gives CDR1 MNHEY, CDR2 SMNVEV (reference sequence). CDR3 region: CASSPDGDQPQHF.

Here the CDR3 reads CASNDRAGANVLTF. The genes are TRBV19 and TRBJ2-6; lacking DNA, the TRBD1 call made by TCRdb goes unchecked. CDR3 length: 14 residues. Germline V lookup: CDR1 LNHDA, CDR2 SQIVND (reference sequence).

The chain has TRBV27 and TRBJ2-5. Germline CDR1 and CDR2: MNHEY and SMNVEV (reference sequence). This CDR3 contains 13 residues. The CDR3 region is CASSLTGWETQYF.

V and J are TRBV5-1 and TRBJ2-1. This CDR3 has 12 residues. The germline V gene has CDR1 SGHRS and CDR2 YFSETQ. The CDR3 sequence: CASSYSYNEQFF. The variable domain in full, completed from reference TRBV5-1 and TRBJ2-1, reads KAGVTQTPRYLIKTRGQQVTLSCSPISGHRSVSWYQQTPGQGLQFLFEYFSETQRNKGNFPGRFSGRQFSNSRSEMNVSTLELGDSALYLCASSYSYNEQFFGPGTRLTVL.

CDR3 sequence: CASSIPGTGDFIDTQYF. V is TRBV7-2 and J is TRBJ2-3; TCRdb's D gene call, TRBD1, goes unchecked for lack of DNA. Per germline, CDR1 SGHTA and CDR2 FQGNSA. There are 17 residues in the CDR3.

The chain combines TRBV7-2 with TRBJ2-1; there is no DNA to check the TCRdb D call of TRBD1. The CDR3 has 15 amino acids. Germline V lookup: CDR1 SGHTA, CDR2 FQGNSA. CDR3 loop: CASSLPTGTYNEQFF.

V usage is TRBV7-9 and J usage is TRBJ2-2; TCRdb's D call of TRBD1 is untestable without DNA. The CDR3 totals 14 residues. CDR1 is SEHNR, CDR2 FQNEAQ, per germline (reference sequence). The CDR3: CASDRDGNTGELFF.

The chain uses TRBV20-1 and TRBJ2-1. The CDR3 is made up of 14 amino acids. Germline V gene sequence: CDR1 DFQATT, CDR2 SNEGSKA (reference sequence). CDR3: CSARDWVDYNEQFF.

The J gene is TRBJ1-2, the V gene TRBV7-9. The CDR3 totals 13 residues. The germline CDR1 and CDR2 sequences are SEHNR and FQNEAQ (reference sequence). The CDR3 region is CASSSRPSLGSTF. Combining the CDR3 with reference TRBV7-9 and TRBJ1-2 gives the whole variable domain DTGVSQNPRHKITKRGQNVTFRCDPISEHNRLYWYRQTLGQGPEFLTYFQNEAQLEKSRLLSDRFSAERPKGSFSTLEIQRTEQGDSAMYLCASSSRPSLGSTFGSGTRLTVV.

The CDR3 sequence: CASSPTWESPTDTQYF. This chain links TRBV4-2 with TRBJ2-3; absent DNA, TCRdb's TRBD2 call cannot be checked. Per germline, CDR1 LGHNA and CDR2 YNFKEQ. The CDR3 contains 16 residues.

The chain is built from TRBV30 and TRBJ2-1; TCRdb's assignment of TRBD2 cannot be checked, as there is no DNA. CDR3 length: 14 amino acids. Germline V CDR1 and CDR2: GTSNPN, SVGIG (reference sequence). CDR3 protein: CAWSRDSGRNEQFF.

The rearrangement joins TRBV15 to TRBJ2-5; the D call of TRBD2 rests on TCRdb alone, since no DNA is present to check it. The CDR3 totals 19 residues. CDR1 is LNHNV and CDR2 is YYDKDF in the germline V gene (reference sequence). CDR3 sequence: CATSSRPGLTSLDQETQYF.

This sequence joins TRBV6-5 and TRBJ2-3; no DNA is available, so the TRBD2 call from TCRdb remains unchecked. Germline-derived CDR1 and CDR2 are MNHEY and SVGAGI. The CDR3 extends over 15 amino acids. The CDR3 is CASSYTRAGTDTQYF.

This rearrangement joins TRBV6-2 or TRBV6-3 to TRBJ2-3; TCRdb names TRBD2, which stays unverified in the absence of DNA. Germline CDR1 and CDR2: MNHEY and SVGEGT. CDR3 length: 15 amino acids. CDR3 loop: CASTRWSGSTDTQYF.